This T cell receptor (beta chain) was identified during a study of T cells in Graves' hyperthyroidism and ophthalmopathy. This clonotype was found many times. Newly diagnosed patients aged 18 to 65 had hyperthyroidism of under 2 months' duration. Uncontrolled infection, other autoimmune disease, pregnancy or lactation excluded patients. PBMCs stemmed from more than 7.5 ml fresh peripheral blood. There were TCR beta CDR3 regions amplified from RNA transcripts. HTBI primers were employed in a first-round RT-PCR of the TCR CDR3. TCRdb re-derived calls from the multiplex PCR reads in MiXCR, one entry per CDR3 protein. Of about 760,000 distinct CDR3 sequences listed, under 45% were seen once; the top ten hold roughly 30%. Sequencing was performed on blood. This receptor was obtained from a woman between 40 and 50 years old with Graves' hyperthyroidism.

CDR3 in DNA: TGTGCCAGCACCCGGACAGGGGACATTTCGAACACTGAAGCTTTCTTT. Protein: CASTRTGDISNTEAFF. The rearrangement uses TRBV9 and TRBJ1-1; 9 nucleotides align to TRBD1. The CDR3 is made up of 16 amino acids. V was pared by 6 bases and J by 1 base, with 10 bases of the junction left unmatched. Germline-derived CDR1 and CDR2 are SGDLS and YYNGEE.